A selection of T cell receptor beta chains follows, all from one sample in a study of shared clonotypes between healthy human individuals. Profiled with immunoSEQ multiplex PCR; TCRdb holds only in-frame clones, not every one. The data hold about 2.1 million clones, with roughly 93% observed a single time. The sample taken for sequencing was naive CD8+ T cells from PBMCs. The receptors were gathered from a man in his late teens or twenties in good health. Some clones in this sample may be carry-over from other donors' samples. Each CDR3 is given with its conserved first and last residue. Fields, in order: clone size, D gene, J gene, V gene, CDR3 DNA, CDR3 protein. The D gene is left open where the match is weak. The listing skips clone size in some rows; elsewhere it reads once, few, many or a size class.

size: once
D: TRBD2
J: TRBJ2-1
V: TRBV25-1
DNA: TGTGCCAGCAGTGAACGATTGCGGGAGATGGATGAGCAGTTCTTC
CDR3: CASSERLREMDEQFF

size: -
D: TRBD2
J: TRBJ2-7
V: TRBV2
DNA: TGTGCCAGCAGTGAGGAGGATAGCGGGAGCTCCTACGAGCAGTACTTC
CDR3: CASSEEDSGSSYEQYF

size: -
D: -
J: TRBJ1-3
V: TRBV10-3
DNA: TGTGCCATCATAGACCCGGGGGCTGGAAACACCATATATTTT
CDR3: CAIIDPGAGNTIYF

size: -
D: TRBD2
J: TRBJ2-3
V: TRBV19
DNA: TGTGCCAGTAGTGTGGGACTAGCGGGAGTCACAGATACGCAGTATTTT
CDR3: CASSVGLAGVTDTQYF

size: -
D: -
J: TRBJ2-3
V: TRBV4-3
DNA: TGCGCCAGCAGCCAAAACCTCCCGTGGGATACGCAGTATTTT
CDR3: CASSQNLPWDTQYF

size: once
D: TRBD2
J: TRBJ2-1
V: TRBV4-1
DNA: TGCGCCAGCAGCCAAGCTGTAGGGCGGGGGGGGGATGAGCAGTTCTTC
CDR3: CASSQAVGRGGDEQFF

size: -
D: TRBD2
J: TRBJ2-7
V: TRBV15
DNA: TGTGCCACCAGCAGATTGGTAGCGGGACAATACGAGCAGTACTTC
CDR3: CATSRLVAGQYEQYF

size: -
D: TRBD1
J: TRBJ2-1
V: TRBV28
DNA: TGTGCCAGCAGTACCGTCCCGGGACAGGGGATTCTAAGCTCCTACAATGAGCAGTTCTTC
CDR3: CASSTVPGQGILSSYNEQFF

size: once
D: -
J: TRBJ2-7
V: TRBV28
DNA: TGTGCCAGCAGTTTATTAGGACCGAATAAGCAGTACTTC
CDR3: CASSLLGPNKQYF

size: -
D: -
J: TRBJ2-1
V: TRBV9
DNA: TGTGCCAGCAGCGTAGACTGGTATGAGCAGTTCTTC
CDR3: CASSVDWYEQFF

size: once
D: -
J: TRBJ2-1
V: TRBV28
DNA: TGTGCCAGCAGTTTATCCATCGCCGCCAGCGGCCTAGGTAAGAATGAGCAGTTCTTC
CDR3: CASSLSIAASGLGKNEQFF

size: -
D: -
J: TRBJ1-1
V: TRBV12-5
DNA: TGTGCTAGTGGATCGGAGGGTGAAGCTTTCTTT
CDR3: CASGSEGEAFF

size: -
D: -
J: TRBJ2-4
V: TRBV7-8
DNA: TGTGCCAGCAGCTTAGGGCCAATCGGGTTGCGAGTAGCCAAAAACATTCAGTACTTC
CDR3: CASSLGPIGLRVAKNIQYF

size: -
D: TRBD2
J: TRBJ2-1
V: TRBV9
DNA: TGTGCCAGCAGCGCCCGATTAGCGGGAGTTGGTAATGAGCAGTTCTTC
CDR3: CASSARLAGVGNEQFF

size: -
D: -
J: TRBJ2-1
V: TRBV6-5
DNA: TGTGCCAGCAGTTACCCCGCCGGGGGCAACTATGAGCAGTTCTTC
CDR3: CASSYPAGGNYEQFF

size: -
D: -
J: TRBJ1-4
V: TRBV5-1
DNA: TGCGCCAGCAGCCTAAGACCGACCGAAGTCTCGACAACTAATGAAAAACTGTTTTTT
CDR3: CASSLRPTEVSTTNEKLFF

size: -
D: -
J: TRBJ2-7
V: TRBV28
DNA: TGTGCCAGCAGTTACCGGGCCGAGCAGTACTTC
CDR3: CASSYRAEQYF

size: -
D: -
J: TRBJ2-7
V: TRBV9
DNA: TGTGCCAGCAGTGATGGACGGACGGGGGAGCAGTACTTC
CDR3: CASSDGRTGEQYF

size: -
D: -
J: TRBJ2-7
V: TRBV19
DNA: TGTGCCAGTGGCGGGACTGCCCCCTACGAGCAGTACTTC
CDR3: CASGGTAPYEQYF

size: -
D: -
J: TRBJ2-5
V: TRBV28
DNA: TGTGCCAGCAGGAATCTACGTGGGGCCCAAGAGACCCAGTACTTC
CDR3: CASRNLRGAQETQYF

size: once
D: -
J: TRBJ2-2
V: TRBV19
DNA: TGTGCCAGTAGTATTCTCAGTCTGGCGGGACCCACCGGGGAGCTGTTTTTT
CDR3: CASSILSLAGPTGELFF

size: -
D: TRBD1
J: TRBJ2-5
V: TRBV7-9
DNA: TGTGCCAGCAGCTTACCGGACAGGGTAAAAGAGACCCAGTACTTC
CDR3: CASSLPDRVKETQYF

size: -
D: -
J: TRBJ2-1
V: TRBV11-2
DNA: TGTGCCAGCAGCTTAGGGGTCCCGATTACTGAGCAGTTCTTC
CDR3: CASSLGVPITEQFF

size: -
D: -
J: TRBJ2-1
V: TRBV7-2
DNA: TGTGCCAGCAGCACCAGCTCCTACAATGAGCAGTTCTTC
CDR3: CASSTSSYNEQFF

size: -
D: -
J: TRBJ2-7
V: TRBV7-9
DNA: TGTGCCAGCAGCTGGGCGGGACGGAGCTACGAGCAGTACTTC
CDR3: CASSWAGRSYEQYF

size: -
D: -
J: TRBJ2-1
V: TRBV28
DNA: TGTGCCAGCAGCTTCACGACAGCCTACAATGAGCAGTTCTTC
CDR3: CASSFTTAYNEQFF

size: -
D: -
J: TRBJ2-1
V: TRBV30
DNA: TGTGCCTGGAGTGTTCTCCTCGGGTATGAGCAGTTCTTC
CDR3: CAWSVLLGYEQFF

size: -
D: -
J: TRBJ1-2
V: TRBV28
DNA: TGTGCCAGCAGCCAGGACAAGCACTATGGCTACACCTTC
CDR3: CASSQDKHYGYTF

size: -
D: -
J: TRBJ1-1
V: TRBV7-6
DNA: TGTGCCAATAAGAGGCAGGGGAACACTGAAGCTTTCTTT
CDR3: CANKRQGNTEAFF

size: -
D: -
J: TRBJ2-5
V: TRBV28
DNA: TGTGCCAGCAGTTCCCCCACGAGGGAACTCAGGCAGACCCAGTACTTC
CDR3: CASSSPTRELRQTQYF

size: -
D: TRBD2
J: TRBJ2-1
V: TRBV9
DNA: TGTGCCAGCAGCGTAGCAAGCGGGGATCACAATGAGCAGTTCTTC
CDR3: CASSVASGDHNEQFF

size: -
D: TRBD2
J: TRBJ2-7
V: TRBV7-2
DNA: TGTGCCAGCAGCTTCTTCGGGACTACCTCCTACGAGCAGTACTTC
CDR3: CASSFFGTTSYEQYF

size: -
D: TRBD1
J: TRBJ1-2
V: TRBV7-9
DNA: TGTGCCAGCAGCGCCCGACAGGGCCCATATGGCTACACCTTC
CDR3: CASSARQGPYGYTF

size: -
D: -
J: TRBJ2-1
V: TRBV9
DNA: TGTGCCAGCAGCGTTTCTAGAGGCAATGAGCAGTTCTTC
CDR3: CASSVSRGNEQFF

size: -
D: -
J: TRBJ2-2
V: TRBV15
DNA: TGTGCCACCAGCAGAGATCAGGTGGGCTCGAACACCGGGGAGCTGTTTTTT
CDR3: CATSRDQVGSNTGELFF

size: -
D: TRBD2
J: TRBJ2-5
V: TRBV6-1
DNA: TGTGCCAGCAGTGATGGGCCTGGGGAGGGGACCCAGTACTTC
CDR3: CASSDGPGEGTQYF

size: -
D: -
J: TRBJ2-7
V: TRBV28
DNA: TGTGCCAGCAGTTCTACTTATATCGTGCAGGGACCTCCTCCGTACGAGCAGTACTTC
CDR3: CASSSTYIVQGPPPYEQYF

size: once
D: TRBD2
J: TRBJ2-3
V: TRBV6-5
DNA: TGTGCCAGCAGTACCGGGACTAGCGGGGGACCCGAGGATTTT
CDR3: CASSTGTSGGPEDF

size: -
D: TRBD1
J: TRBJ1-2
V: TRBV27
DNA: TGTGCCAGCAGTGGCAAGCCAGGGGGCTACTATGGCTACACCTTC
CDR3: CASSGKPGGYYGYTF

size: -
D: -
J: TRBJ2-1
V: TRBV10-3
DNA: TGTGCCACCGGGGACAATGAGCAGTTCTTC
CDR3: CATGDNEQFF

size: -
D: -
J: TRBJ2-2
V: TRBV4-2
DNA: TGTGCCAGCATCAAAGGGGGGGAGCTGTTTTTT
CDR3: CASIKGGELFF

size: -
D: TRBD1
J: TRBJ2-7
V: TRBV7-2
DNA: TGTGCCAGCAGCTTGGCGCAGGGGGCAAAAGAGCAGTACTTC
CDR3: CASSLAQGAKEQYF

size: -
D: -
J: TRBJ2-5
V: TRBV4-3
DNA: TGCGCCAGCAGCCAAGATGGGGCAGGGGAACAAGAGACCCAGTACTTC
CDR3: CASSQDGAGEQETQYF

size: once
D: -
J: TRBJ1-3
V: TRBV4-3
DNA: TGCGCCAGCAGCCTTGGGCTAAGTCAAACAGGATTCGGAAACACCATATATTTT
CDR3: CASSLGLSQTGFGNTIYF

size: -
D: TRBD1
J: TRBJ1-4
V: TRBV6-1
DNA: TGTGCCAGCAGACAAACGGGACAGAGGGAAAAACTGTTTTTT
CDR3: CASRQTGQREKLFF

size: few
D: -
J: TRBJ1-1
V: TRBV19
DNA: TGTGCCAGTAGTATGGGGAGTTCGTTCACTGAAGCTTTCTTT
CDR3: CASSMGSSFTEAFF

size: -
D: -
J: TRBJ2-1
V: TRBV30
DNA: TGTGCCTGGAGCCTACCTCGGCGGTCCTACAATGAGCAGTTCTTC
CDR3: CAWSLPRRSYNEQFF

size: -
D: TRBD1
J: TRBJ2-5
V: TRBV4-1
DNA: TGCGCCAGCAGCCAAGAAGTCAGGGGGCACGGGACCCAGTACTTC
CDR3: CASSQEVRGHGTQYF

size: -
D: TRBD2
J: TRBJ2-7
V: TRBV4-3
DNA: TGCGCCAGCAGCCCCGGGTCGACGACGCGGGGGGGCTACGAGCAGTACTTC
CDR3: CASSPGSTTRGGYEQYF

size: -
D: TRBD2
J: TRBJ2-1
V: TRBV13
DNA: TGTGCCAGCAGCTTAGTTGGAGCGGGGTACAATGAGCAGTTCTTC
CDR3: CASSLVGAGYNEQFF

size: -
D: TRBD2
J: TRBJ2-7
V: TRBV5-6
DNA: TGTGCCAGCGGACTGGGGGGGACCAGCTCCTACGAGCAGTACTTC
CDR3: CASGLGGTSSYEQYF

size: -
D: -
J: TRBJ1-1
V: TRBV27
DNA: TGTGCCAGCAGTTTAGATCGGGGGGGCACTGAAGCTTTCTTT
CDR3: CASSLDRGGTEAFF

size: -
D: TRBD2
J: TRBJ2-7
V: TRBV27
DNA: TGTGCCAGCAGCGAACTAGCGGGAGGGACCTACGAGCAGTACTTC
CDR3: CASSELAGGTYEQYF

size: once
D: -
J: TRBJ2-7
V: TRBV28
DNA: TGTGCCAGCAGTTTATTTGGCGCCAACTCCTACGAGCAGTACTTC
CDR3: CASSLFGANSYEQYF

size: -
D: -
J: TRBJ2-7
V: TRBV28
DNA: TGTGCCAGCAGTTTTTGGGGGGCCCCCTACGAGCAGTACTTC
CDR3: CASSFWGAPYEQYF

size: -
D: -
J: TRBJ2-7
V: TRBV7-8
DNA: TGTGCCAGCAGCCCGGTCGGTAGGGCAAAGACATACGAGCAGTACTTC
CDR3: CASSPVGRAKTYEQYF

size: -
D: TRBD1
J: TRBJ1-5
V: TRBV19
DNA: TGTGCCAGTAGTAAGGACAGGGTTGGCAATCAGCCCCAGCATTTT
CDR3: CASSKDRVGNQPQHF

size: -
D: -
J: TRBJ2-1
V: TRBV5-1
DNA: TGCGCCAGCAGCCTCAGGGTCGGGTACAATGAGCAGTTCTTC
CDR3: CASSLRVGYNEQFF

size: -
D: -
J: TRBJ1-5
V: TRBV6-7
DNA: TGTGCCAGCAGTTACTCGATGGGGGACCCGGTGAATCAGCCCCAGCATTTT
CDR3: CASSYSMGDPVNQPQHF